The 8 T cell receptor beta chains given below trace back to one sample, sequenced in a study of blood T cell repertoires in COVID-19. Data came from immunoSEQ multiplex PCR; TCRdb stores just in-frame clones and leaves some out. The sample includes 80,000 to 95,000 clones, around 85% of them seen just once. Sequenced material: peripheral blood. The receptor set was obtained from a human donor in a cohort sampled during active COVID-19.

The chain uses TRBV4-1 and TRBJ2-3, with 8 bases that match TRBD1. CDR3 size: 16 residues. Trimming at V came to 1 base and at J to 0 bases, leaving 3 bases not matched to a gene. The germline CDR1 and CDR2 sequences are MGHRA and YSYEKL. Here the CDR3 DNA reads TGCGCCAGCAGCCAAGGACAGGGGCCTAGCACAGATACGCAGTATTTT. This encodes CASSQGQGPSTDTQYF.

This clone was recorded a few times. The V call is TRBV4-1, the J call TRBJ2-7, with D perhaps matching TRBD1 (5 bases). Trimming took 0 bases from V and 9 from J, leaving 12 bases between them. CDR1 and CDR2 from the germline V gene are MGHRA and YSYEKL. This CDR3 is built from 13 residues. CDR3 DNA: TGCGCCAGCAGCCAAGATAGGGGCGTATGGCAGTACTTC. Translating gives CASSQDRGVWQYF.

The chain is built from TRBV10-3 and TRBJ2-5, with a tentative D call TRBD2 (5 bases). The CDR3 spans 15 residues. Trimming took 2 bases from V and 3 from J, leaving 13 bases between them. The germline CDR1 and CDR2 sequences are ENHRY and SYGVKD. CDR3 amino acids: CAISEPKVGEETQYF. The CDR3 DNA is TGTGCCATCAGTGAGCCTAAGGTGGGAGAAGAGACCCAGTACTTC.

The V and J genes are TRBV28 and TRBJ1-5; TRBD1 matches at 8 bases. The germline V gene has CDR1 MDHEN and CDR2 SYDVKM. V gave up 3 bases and J gave up 1 base; unmatched junction bases: 2. The CDR3 runs 15 residues. The CDR3 nucleotides are TGTGCCAGCAGTTTGGGGGACAGGAGCAATCAGCCCCAGCATTTT. This translates into CASSLGDRSNQPQHF.

The V and J genes are TRBV5-1 and TRBJ2-1, with 13 nucleotides matching TRBD2. Germline V lookup: CDR1 SGHRS, CDR2 YFSETQ. The CDR3 covers 17 residues. With 2 bases clipped from V and 8 bases from J, the junction kept 10 bases outside the gene matches. The CDR3 spells CASSFELAGGPMDEQFF. The CDR3 DNA reads as TGCGCCAGCAGCTTCGAACTAGCGGGAGGGCCTATGGATGAGCAGTTCTTC. The full variable domain, in which reference TRBV5-1 and TRBJ2-1 provide the parts outside the CDR3, is KAGVTQTPRYLIKTRGQQVTLSCSPISGHRSVSWYQQTPGQGLQFLFEYFSETQRNKGNFPGRFSGRQFSNSRSEMNVSTLELGDSALYLCASSFELAGGPMDEQFFGPGTRLTVL.

V and J are TRBV18 and TRBJ1-1; 8 bases agree with TRBD1. The CDR3 is 14 amino acids. Per the germline V gene, CDR1 is KGHSH and CDR2 is LQKENI. V shed 6 bases and J 1 base; nucleotides not matched to a gene: 4. CDR3 sequence (DNA): TGTGCCAGCTCTCTGGGACAGGAGAACACTGAAGCTTTCTTT. Translation: CASSLGQENTEAFF.

The chain joins TRBV19 to TRBJ2-7; 11 bases line up with TRBD1. The CDR3 is made up of 16 amino acids. Per germline, CDR1 LNHDA and CDR2 SQIVND (reference sequence). The V and J ends lost 4 bases and 1 base, in that order; junction bases with no gene match: 6. This CDR3 is CASSSSGTGGSYEQYF. The CDR3 bases are TGTGCCAGTAGTAGCTCCGGGACAGGGGGGTCCTACGAGCAGTACTTC.

This clone showed up just a few times. V is TRBV29-1 and J is TRBJ2-1; 9 nucleotides agree with TRBD1. CDR3 length: 14 amino acids. Germline V gene lookup returns CDR1 SQVTM and CDR2 ANQGSEA. J gave up 10 bases and V 7 bases, and 14 bases lay outside the gene matches. The CDR3: CSALDRGPGAEQFF. CDR3 nucleotide sequence: TGCAGCGCGCTGGACAGGGGCCCAGGGGCAGAGCAGTTCTTC.